A selection of T cell receptor beta chains follows, all from one sample in a study of metastatic and nonmetastatic thyroid tumors. TCRdb re-clonotyped the PCR reads through MiXCR. The table lists 15,000 to 19,000 clones, 3.5% to 4.5% of them singletons. Specimen: tumor tissue. The receptors derive from a female donor with papillary thyroid cancer or a benign thyroid nodule (not recorded which). Some clones in this sample may be carry-over from other donors' samples. CDR3s include the opening cysteine and the closing phenylalanine or tryptophan. Fields, in order: clone size, V gene, D gene, J gene, CDR3 protein, CDR3 DNA. A D gene is named only where the DNA matches it firmly. Size tells how often a clone was seen (once, few, many) or the class of an expanded clone, and some rows leave it out.

>few|TRBV5-1|.|TRBJ2-2
CASSRGESGELFF
TGCGCCAGCAGTAGGGGCGAGTCGGGGGAGCTGTTTTTT
>.|TRBV5-1|.|TRBJ2-1
CASSLISLGEQFF
TGCGCCAGCAGCTTGATTAGTCTAGGTGAGCAGTTCTTC
>few|TRBV6-2/TRBV6-3|.|TRBJ2-7
CTSSDPSLSGCRYEQYF
TGTACCAGCAGTGACCCGAGCCTCTCTGGATGCAGGTACGAGCAGTACTTC
>medium-sized|TRBV12-3/TRBV12-4|TRBD1|TRBJ2-3
CASSLAGTGTTDTQYF
TGTGCCAGCAGTTTAGCCGGGACAGGGACCACAGATACGCAGTATTTT
>few|TRBV27|.|TRBJ2-5
CASSPVTPQETQYF
TGTGCCAGCAGTCCAGTCACCCCCCAAGAGACCCAGTACTTC
>few|TRBV9|.|TRBJ2-7
CASSVDTHYEQYF
TGTGCCAGCAGCGTAGACACCCACTACGAGCAGTACTTC
>.|TRBV28|.|TRBJ2-7
CASSLRVSVSYEQYF
TGTGCCAGCAGTTTACGGGTTAGCGTATCCTACGAGCAGTACTTC
>few|TRBV6-1|.|TRBJ1-2
CASSARTSGNYGYTF
TGTGCCAGCAGTGCACGGACCTCCGGGAACTATGGCTACACCTTC
>few|TRBV6-1|TRBD2|TRBJ2-3
CASSHYPGLAGVPDTQYF
TGTGCCAGCAGTCACTACCCGGGACTAGCGGGAGTCCCCGATACGCAGTATTTT
>.|TRBV7-2|TRBD2|TRBJ2-1
CASSDRTSGRGPFF
TGTGCCAGCAGCGACCGGACTAGCGGGAGAGGTCCGTTCTTC
>medium-sized|TRBV19|.|TRBJ2-7
CASSIGPGNEQYF
TGTGCCAGTAGTATCGGACCTGGCAACGAGCAGTACTTC
>.|TRBV6-1|TRBD2|TRBJ2-2
CASRATSGSTGELFF
TGTGCCAGCAGGGCGACTAGCGGGAGTACCGGGGAGCTGTTTTTT
>few|TRBV24-1|.|TRBJ1-1
CATSDLNTEAFF
TGTGCCACCAGTGATTTGAACACTGAAGCTTTCTTT
>few|TRBV6-2/TRBV6-3|TRBD1|TRBJ1-5
CASSPAGTGVYGNQPQHF
TGTGCCAGCAGTCCCGCCGGGACAGGGGTCTATGGCAATCAGCCCCAGCATTTT
>.|TRBV28|.|TRBJ1-6
CASSPPTVGSPLHF
TGTGCCAGCAGTCCCCCGACGGTGGGGTCACCCCTCCACTTT
>.|TRBV29-1|.|TRBJ2-7
CSGRTEGYEQYF
TGCAGCGGAAGGACCGAGGGATACGAGCAGTACTTC
>few|TRBV27|.|TRBJ2-7
CASSLGSHSYEQYF
TGTGCCAGCAGTTTGGGGAGCCACTCCTACGAGCAGTACTTC
>few|TRBV27|.|TRBJ2-7
CASSLSPRADYEQYF
TGTGCCAGCAGTTTATCTCCTAGGGCTGACTACGAGCAGTACTTC
>few|TRBV19|.|TRBJ2-7
CASSSGPPFSYEQYF
TGTGCCAGTAGTTCCGGCCCTCCGTTCTCCTACGAGCAGTACTTC
>few|TRBV12-3/TRBV12-4|.|TRBJ2-7
CASCWQGGEQYF
TGTGCCAGCTGCTGGCAGGGCGGCGAGCAGTACTTC
>.|TRBV5-1|.|TRBJ2-1
CASSLHVGLEQFF
TGCGCCAGCAGCTTACACGTGGGACTGGAGCAGTTCTTC
>few|TRBV6-1|.|TRBJ2-7
CASSPPPGHLSYEQYF
TGTGCCAGCAGCCCGCCTCCGGGACACTTATCCTACGAGCAGTACTTC
>few|TRBV6-5|TRBD2|TRBJ2-1
CASSYGAGGPDEQFF
TGTGCCAGCAGTTACGGCGCGGGAGGGCCTGATGAGCAGTTCTTC
>.|TRBV11-2|.|TRBJ1-2
CASSAYAGQGEFGYTF
TGTGCCAGCAGCGCCTACGCGGGGCAGGGCGAGTTTGGCTACACCTTC
>.|TRBV30|.|TRBJ2-1
CAWSDYSSYNEQFF
TGTGCCTGGTCGGACTATTCCTCCTACAATGAGCAGTTCTTC
>few|TRBV11-3|.|TRBJ2-3
CASSLGRTDTQYF
TGTGCCAGCAGCTTAGGGAGAACAGATACGCAGTATTTT
>few|TRBV4-2|.|TRBJ2-5
CASSQDRRETQYF
TGTGCCAGCAGCCAAGATCGACGAGAGACCCAGTACTTC
>few|TRBV11-2|.|TRBJ2-1
CASSLIGQNEQFF
TGTGCCAGCAGCTTAATAGGGCAGAATGAGCAGTTCTTC